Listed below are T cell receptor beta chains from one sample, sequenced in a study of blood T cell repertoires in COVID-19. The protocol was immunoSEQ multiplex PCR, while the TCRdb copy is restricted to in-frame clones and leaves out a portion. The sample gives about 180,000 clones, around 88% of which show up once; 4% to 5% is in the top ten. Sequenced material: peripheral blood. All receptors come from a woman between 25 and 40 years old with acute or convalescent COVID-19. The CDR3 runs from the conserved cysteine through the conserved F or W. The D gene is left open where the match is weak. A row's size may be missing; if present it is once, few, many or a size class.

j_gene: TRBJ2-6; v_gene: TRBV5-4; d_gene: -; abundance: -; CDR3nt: TGTGCCAGCAGCTTGACAGAGGCCAACGTCCTGACTTTC; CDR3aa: CASSLTEANVLTF
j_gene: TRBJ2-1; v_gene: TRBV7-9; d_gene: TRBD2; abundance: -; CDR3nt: TGTGCCAGCTTCACCGGGACTAGTTACAATGAGCAGTTCTTC; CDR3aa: CASFTGTSYNEQFF
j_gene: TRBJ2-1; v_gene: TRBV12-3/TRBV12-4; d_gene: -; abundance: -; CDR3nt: TGTGCCAGCAGTTTAGATAGCGTAGGTGAGCAGTTCTTC; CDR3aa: CASSLDSVGEQFF
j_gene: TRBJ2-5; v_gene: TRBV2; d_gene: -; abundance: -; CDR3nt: TGTGCCAGCATTCGCGGGGAAGAGACCCAGTACTTC; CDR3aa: CASIRGEETQYF
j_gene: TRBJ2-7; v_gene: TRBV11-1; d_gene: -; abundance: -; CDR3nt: TGTGCCAGCAGCTCCGTCCCGGGACTTGAGCAGTACTTC; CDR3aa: CASSSVPGLEQYF
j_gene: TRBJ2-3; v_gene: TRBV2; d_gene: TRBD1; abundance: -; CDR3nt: TGTGCCAGCAGTTCGACCGGGACAGGCCTCACAGATACGCAGTATTTT; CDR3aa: CASSSTGTGLTDTQYF
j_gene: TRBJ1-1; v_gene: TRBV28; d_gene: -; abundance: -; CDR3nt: TGTGCCAGCAGTTTAATTTGGCAGGATGAAGCTTTCTTT; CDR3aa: CASSLIWQDEAFF
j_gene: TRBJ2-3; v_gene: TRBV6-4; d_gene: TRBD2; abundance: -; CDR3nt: TGTGCCACCGGGACTAGCGGGAGTAGAGCGCAGTATTTT; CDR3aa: CATGTSGSRAQYF
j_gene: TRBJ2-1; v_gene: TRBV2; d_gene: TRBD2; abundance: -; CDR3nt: TGTGCCAGCAGTGAAAGGGGACTAAAGTCCTACAATGAGCAGTTCTTC; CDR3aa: CASSERGLKSYNEQFF
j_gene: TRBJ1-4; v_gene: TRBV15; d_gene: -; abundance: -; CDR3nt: TGTGCCACCAGCCTGGGGAGGGCACGGGATGAAAAACTGTTTTTT; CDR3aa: CATSLGRARDEKLFF
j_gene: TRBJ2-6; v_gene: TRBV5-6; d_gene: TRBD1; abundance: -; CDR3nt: TGTGCCAGCAGCCCCACCGGGACAGGGGGCTCTGGGGCCAACGTCCTGACTTTC; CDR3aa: CASSPTGTGGSGANVLTF
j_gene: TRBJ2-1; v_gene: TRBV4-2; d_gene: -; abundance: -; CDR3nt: TGTGCCAGCAGCCGCTCTAGCGCCCAAGGAAATGAGCAGTTCTTC; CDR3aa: CASSRSSAQGNEQFF
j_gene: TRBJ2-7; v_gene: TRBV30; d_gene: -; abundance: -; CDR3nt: TGTGCCTGGAGTGGAGACTACCCCTACGAGCAGTACTTC; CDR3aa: CAWSGDYPYEQYF
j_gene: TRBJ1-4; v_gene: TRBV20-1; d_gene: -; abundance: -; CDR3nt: TGCAGTGCTAGTCGACAGGACGGTGATAAACTGTTTTTT; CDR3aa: CSASRQDGDKLFF
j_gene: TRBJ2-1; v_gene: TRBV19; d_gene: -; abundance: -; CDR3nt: TGTGCCAGTAGTCCGTTTACAGGAGGGCAAAACAATGAGCAGTTCTTC; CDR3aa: CASSPFTGGQNNEQFF
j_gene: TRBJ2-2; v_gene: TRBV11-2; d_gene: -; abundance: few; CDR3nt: TGTGCCAGCAGCTTGCCGTCCCCCCTAGACGGGGAGCTGTTTTTT; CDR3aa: CASSLPSPLDGELFF
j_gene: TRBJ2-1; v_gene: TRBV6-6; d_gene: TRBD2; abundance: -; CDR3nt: TGTGCCAGCAGCTACTTAGCGGGAGCGAGAGAGCAGTTCTTC; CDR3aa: CASSYLAGAREQFF
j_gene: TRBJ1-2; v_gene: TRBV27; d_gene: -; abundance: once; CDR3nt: TGTGCCAGCAGTTCAGAATCTCTCTATGGCTACACCTTC; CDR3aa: CASSSESLYGYTF
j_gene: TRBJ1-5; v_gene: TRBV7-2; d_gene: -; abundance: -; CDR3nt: TGTGCCAGCAGCTCCCGACAGTATCAGCCCCAGCATTTT; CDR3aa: CASSSRQYQPQHF
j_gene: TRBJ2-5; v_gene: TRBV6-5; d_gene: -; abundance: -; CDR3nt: TGTGCCAGCATCGCCCCGGGGGTCCAAGAGACCCAGTACTTC; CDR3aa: CASIAPGVQETQYF
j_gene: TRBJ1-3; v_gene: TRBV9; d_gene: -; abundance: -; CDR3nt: TGTGCCAGCAGCGTAAGCGGCACTGGAAACACCATATATTTT; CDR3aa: CASSVSGTGNTIYF
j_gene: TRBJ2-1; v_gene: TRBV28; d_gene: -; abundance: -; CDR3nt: TGTGCCACCGCCGGCGTCGGGAGCACCAATGAGCAGTTCTTC; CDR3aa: CATAGVGSTNEQFF
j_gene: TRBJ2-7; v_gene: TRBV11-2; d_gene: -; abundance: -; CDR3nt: TGTGCCAGCAGCTTAGCAGGCTACGAGCAGTACTTC; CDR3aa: CASSLAGYEQYF
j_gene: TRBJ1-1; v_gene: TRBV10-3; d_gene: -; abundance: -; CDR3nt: TGTGCCATCAGGTCAACTGGGCGCATGAACACTGAAGCTTTCTTT; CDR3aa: CAIRSTGRMNTEAFF
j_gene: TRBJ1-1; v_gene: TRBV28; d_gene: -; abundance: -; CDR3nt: TGTGCCAGCAGTTTGCCCCTACTTAACACTGAAGCTTTCTTT; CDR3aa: CASSLPLLNTEAFF
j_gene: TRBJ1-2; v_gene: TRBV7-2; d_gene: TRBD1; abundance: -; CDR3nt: TGTGCCAGCAGCCGTAGAAGGGACAGGGTCGTCGATGGCTACACCTTC; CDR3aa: CASSRRRDRVVDGYTF
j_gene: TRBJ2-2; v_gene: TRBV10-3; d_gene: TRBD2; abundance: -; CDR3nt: TGTGCCATCAACAAGGGAAAAGATCGGGAGGGCCTAACCGGGGAGCTGTTTTTT; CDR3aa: CAINKGKDREGLTGELFF
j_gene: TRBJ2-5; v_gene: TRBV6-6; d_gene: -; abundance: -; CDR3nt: TGTGCCAGCAGTTATCAGGAGACCCAGTACTTC; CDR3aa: CASSYQETQYF
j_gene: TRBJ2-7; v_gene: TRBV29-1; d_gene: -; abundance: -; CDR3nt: TGCAGCGTTGAAGATCTAGGCCGACCCTACGAGCAGTACTTC; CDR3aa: CSVEDLGRPYEQYF
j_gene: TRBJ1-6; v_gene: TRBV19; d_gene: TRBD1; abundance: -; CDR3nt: TGTGCCAGTAGGGTACAGGGGAATTCACCCCTCCACTTT; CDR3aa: CASRVQGNSPLHF
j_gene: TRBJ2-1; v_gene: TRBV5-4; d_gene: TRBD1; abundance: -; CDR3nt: TGTGCCAGCAGCCAGGACAGGGCCTTATACAATGAGCAGTTCTTC; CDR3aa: CASSQDRALYNEQFF
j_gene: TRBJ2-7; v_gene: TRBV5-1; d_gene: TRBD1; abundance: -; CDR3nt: TGCGCCAGTACCGGGACAGGGGTCTTGCAGCAGTACTTC; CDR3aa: CASTGTGVLQQYF
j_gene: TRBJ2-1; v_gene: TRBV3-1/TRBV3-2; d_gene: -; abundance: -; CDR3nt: TGTGCCAGCAGCCATGGGCCAGAGGGCAATGAGCAGTTCTTC; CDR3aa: CASSHGPEGNEQFF
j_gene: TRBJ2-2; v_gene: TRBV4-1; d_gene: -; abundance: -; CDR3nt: TGCGCCAGCAGCCAATCAATTACCGGGACTAACACCGGGGAGCTGTTTTTT; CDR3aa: CASSQSITGTNTGELFF
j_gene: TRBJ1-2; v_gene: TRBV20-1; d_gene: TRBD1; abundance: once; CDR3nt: TGCAGTGCTAGTCCACTAGGGACAGGGGGAGGCTACACCTTC; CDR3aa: CSASPLGTGGGYTF
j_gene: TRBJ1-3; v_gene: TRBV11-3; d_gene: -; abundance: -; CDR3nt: TGTGCCAGCAGCCCAACCGTCTCTAACTCTGGAAACACCATATATTTT; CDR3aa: CASSPTVSNSGNTIYF
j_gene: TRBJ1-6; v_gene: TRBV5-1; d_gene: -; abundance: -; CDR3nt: TGCGCCACCACCGACGGGGATTATAATTCACCCCTCCACTTT; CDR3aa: CATTDGDYNSPLHF
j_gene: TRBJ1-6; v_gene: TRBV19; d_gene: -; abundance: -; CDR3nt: TGTGCCAGTAGTACCACCGGGACACTGAATTCACCCCTCCACTTT; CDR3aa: CASSTTGTLNSPLHF
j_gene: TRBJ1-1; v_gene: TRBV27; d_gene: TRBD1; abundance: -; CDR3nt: TGTGCCAGCAGGCTAACCGGACAGGGGGAAGCTTTCTTT; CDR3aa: CASRLTGQGEAFF
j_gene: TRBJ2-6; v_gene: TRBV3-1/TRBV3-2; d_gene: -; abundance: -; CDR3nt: TGTGCCAGCAGCTTAAGGGGTTCTGGGGCCAACGTCCTGACTTTC; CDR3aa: CASSLRGSGANVLTF
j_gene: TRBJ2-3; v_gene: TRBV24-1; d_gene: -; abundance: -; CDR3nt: TGTGCCACCAGTGATGATAGAAGATTGAATACGCAGTATTTT; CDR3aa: CATSDDRRLNTQYF
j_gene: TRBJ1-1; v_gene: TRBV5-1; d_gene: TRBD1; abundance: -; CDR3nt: TGCGCCAGCAGCTTAGGGGGCGACACTGAAGCTTTCTTT; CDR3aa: CASSLGGDTEAFF
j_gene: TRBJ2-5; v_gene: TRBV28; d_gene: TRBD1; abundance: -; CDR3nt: TGTGCCAGCAGTTCCCCGGGACAGCGGTCATTTGAGACCCAGTACTTC; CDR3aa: CASSSPGQRSFETQYF
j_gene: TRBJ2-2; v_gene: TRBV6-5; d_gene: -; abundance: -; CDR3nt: TGTGCCAGCACGCGGGGGAACACCGGGGAGCTGTTTTTT; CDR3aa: CASTRGNTGELFF
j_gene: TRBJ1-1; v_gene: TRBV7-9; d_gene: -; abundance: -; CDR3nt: TGTGCCAGCAGCTTAGGGGGGGAATCTTCTAAAGCTTTCTTT; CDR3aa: CASSLGGESSKAFF
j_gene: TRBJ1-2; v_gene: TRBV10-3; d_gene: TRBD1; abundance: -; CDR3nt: TGTGCCATCAGTATAAATCCGGGACAGGGGGGAAACTTCTATGGCTACACCTTC; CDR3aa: CAISINPGQGGNFYGYTF
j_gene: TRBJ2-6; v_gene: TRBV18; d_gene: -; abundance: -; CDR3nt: TGTGCCAGCTCACTACTGGGGGCCAACGTCCTGACTTTC; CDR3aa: CASSLLGANVLTF
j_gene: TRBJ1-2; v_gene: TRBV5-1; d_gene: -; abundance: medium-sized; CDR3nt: TGCGCCAGCAGCCCGGGGTTTCGCTATGGCTACACCTTC; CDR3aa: CASSPGFRYGYTF
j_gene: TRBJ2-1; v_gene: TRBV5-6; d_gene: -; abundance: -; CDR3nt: TGTGCCAGCAGCTTGTTCGTTACCTACAATGAGCAGTTCTTC; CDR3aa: CASSLFVTYNEQFF
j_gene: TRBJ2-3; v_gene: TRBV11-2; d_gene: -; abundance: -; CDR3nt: TGTGCCAGCAGCGACACAGGCACAGATACGCAGTATTTT; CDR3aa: CASSDTGTDTQYF
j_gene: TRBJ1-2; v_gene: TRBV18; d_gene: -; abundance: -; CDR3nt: TGTGCCAGCGAGAAAATTAACAACTATGGCTACACCTTC; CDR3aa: CASEKINNYGYTF
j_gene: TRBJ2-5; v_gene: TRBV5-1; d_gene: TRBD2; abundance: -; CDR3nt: TGCGCCAGCAGCCAAAAGACTAGCGGGAGTTTGGAGACCCAGTACTTC; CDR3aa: CASSQKTSGSLETQYF
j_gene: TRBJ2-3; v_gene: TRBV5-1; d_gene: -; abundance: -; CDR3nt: TGCGCCAGCAGCTCAGGGGAGGGACCAGATACGCAGTATTTT; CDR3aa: CASSSGEGPDTQYF
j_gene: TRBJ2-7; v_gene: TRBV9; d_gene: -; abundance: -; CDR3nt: TGTGCCAGCAGCGTAGCTTCGGGGAGTGAGCAGTACTTC; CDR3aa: CASSVASGSEQYF
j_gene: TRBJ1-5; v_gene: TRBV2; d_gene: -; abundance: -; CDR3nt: TGTGCCAGCAGTGCACAGACCTCGGATCAGCCCCAGCATTTT; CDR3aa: CASSAQTSDQPQHF
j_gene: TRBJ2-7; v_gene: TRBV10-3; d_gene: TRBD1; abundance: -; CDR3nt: TGTGCCACCAAGGGGGCAGACAGGTTCTCCTACGAGCAGTACTTC; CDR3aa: CATKGADRFSYEQYF
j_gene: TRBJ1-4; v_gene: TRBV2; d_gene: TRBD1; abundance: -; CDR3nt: TGTGCCACCCGGGACAGTATCAATGAAAAACTGTTTTTT; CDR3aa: CATRDSINEKLFF
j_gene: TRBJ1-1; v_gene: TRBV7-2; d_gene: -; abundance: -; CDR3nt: TGTGCCAGCAGCCCAGGGGATAGGTCGAGAGCTTTCTTT; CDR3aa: CASSPGDRSRAFF
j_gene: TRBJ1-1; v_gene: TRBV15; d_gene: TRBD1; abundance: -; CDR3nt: TGTGCCACCAGCAGAGAGCCGGGACAGGGGTCGTCAGCTTTCTTT; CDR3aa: CATSREPGQGSSAFF